This T cell receptor beta chain was retrieved from a study of blood T cells in healthy people across ages (dated by TCRdb to about 2015). With respect to the entire study: In model experiments, roughly one uniquely barcoded TCR beta cDNA molecule per two T cells was captured by template switching. The study analyzed two additional independent replicas of 1 million unique cDNA reads from the same blood draw for two donors, one aged 18 to 30 and one aged 80 or older. To avoid experimental bias, donors of different ages were randomly spread across the sequencing lanes. The study measured age-related changes in TCR beta repertoire diversity using deep sequencing normalized with unique cDNA molecular identifiers. Donors were grouped into four age groups: young (average roughly 15 years), middle-aged (39), aged (around 60) and long-lived (around 80).

Comment on this clonotype: This clone's antigen is unknown. Mismatch with germline at one junction end may stem from a read error.

The cysteine opens and the phenylalanine closes a CDR3 of 15 amino acids. The CDR3 DNA has 45 bases and is translated from base 1. The approximately 40 donors, aged about 6 to 95 years, were systemically healthy Caucasian individuals from Russia. Around 10 milliliters of peripheral blood were collected from each donor into EDTA-treated Vacutainer tubes. Ficoll-Paque density-gradient centrifugation was used to isolate PBMCs, with at least 6.5 million per sample. Total RNA was extracted from PBMCs with Trizol reagent, with at least 5.5 micrograms obtained per sample. Naive CD45RAhigh/CD27high T cell percentages were measured by flow cytometry on a PBMC aliquot from every donor. The library was produced with 5' RACE. The sequencing machine was an Illumina HiSeq 2500. The second PCR ran for roughly 7 to 12 cycles and used a J-beta primer mix along with a sample-barcoded 5' primer. A template-switch 5' adaptor carrying 12 random nucleotides introduced a unique molecular identifier onto each TCR beta cDNA molecule. Each sample yielded at least 3 million CDR3-containing paired-end reads. The Mint cDNA synthesis kit, primed by a TRBC-specific oligonucleotide, was used to synthesize first-strand cDNA from all RNA. After uracil-DNA glycosylase treatment, a first 18-cycle PCR used universal primers M1SS and BC2_uni_R on all cDNA. As for the authors' bioinformatics: For normalization, 1 million high-quality reads, each with a distinct molecular identifier, were randomly selected from each sample. Reads with shared molecular identifiers were discarded instead of being binned into consensus sequences. CDR3 identification, clonotype clustering and error correction used MiTCR with a Q25 quality threshold and the strictest error-elimination algorithm. A nonparametric unseen species model using Euler transformation provided a lower-bound estimate of total TCR beta diversity. TCRdb reworked the public reads: Q25 trimming with fastp, MiXCR clone assembly, productive beta chains retained. When rows share a CDR3 protein, they turn into one entry using the most common DNA and genes. TCRdb, not the authors, supplied the V and J calls. The sample contains fewer than 900,000 distinct CDR3 sequences, 49% of them found a single time. Of the sample, 25% to 35% falls within the top ten clones.

Results the study describes overall, beyond this receptor: Since profiling was done on bulk unsorted PBMCs, naive and antigen-experienced compartments could not be conclusively compared. Observed TCR beta diversity per million T cells fell roughly linearly with age, and a significant reduction was already apparent by age around 39. Observed TCR beta diversity correlated strongly with the percentage of naive T cells measured by flow cytometry. The CMV infection status of donors was not known, potentially confounding age-related changes in expanded clonotypes. Compared with the aged group, the long-lived group had more naive CD4+ T cells, fewer expanded clones and increased TCR diversity, suggesting age selection. Estimates of total diversity based on one million sequenced T cells were regarded as lower bounds and as underestimates.

The sample comprised blood. The clonotype comes from a woman in her fifties or sixties in good health. The rearranged chain carries TRBV12-3 or TRBV12-4 and TRBJ1-3; possibly the D gene is TRBD1, per 5 matching bases. The nucleotide sequence reads as follows: TGTGCCAGCAGTTTACGGGGGACCCCTGGGAACACCATATATTTT. It is translated as CASSLRGTPGNTIYF.